This T cell receptor beta chain stems from a study of OX40 agonist ivuxolimab in advanced cancers. Study-level background: Ivuxolimab was a fully human IgG2 agonistic monoclonal antibody targeting the costimulatory receptor OX40 (CD134). Intravenous ivuxolimab was administered to patients every 2 weeks at six dose levels: 0.01, 0.1, 0.3, 1.5, 3 and 10 mg/kg. Among the roughly 50 dose-escalation patients, some 19 had hepatocellular carcinoma, around 15 melanoma, 9 renal cell carcinoma and 9 head and neck cancer. In the dose-escalation cohort, around 80% of patients were male, and the mean age was approximately 60 years with a range of about 20 to 90. Patients were allowed to have had prior anti-PD-1, anti-PD-L1 or anti-CTLA-4 therapy, and 40% of the dose-escalation patients had been treated with checkpoint inhibitors. Partial responses occurred in three dose-escalation patients: two with cutaneous melanoma and one with hepatocellular carcinoma. Peripheral TCRbeta sequencing aimed to test whether ivuxolimab altered TCR sequence diversity and caused clonal T-cell expansion. The paper reports the monotherapy dose-escalation portion (N of about 50 patients) of the phase I ivuxolimab trial. What the work shows at the level of the full study, not this receptor alone: At doses of 0.1 to 3.0 mg/kg, clonal expansion of both CD4+ and CD8+ T cells in blood was seen between baseline and week 6. Low levels of normalized T-cell clonal expansion were also seen in some nonresponding patients. After ivuxolimab, CD8+ T cells had more expanded clones than CD4+ T cells on average. Partial responders in the 0.1-3.0 mg/kg groups had among the lowest normalized peripheral clonal expansion, especially among CD8+ T cells. The antigen specificity of the peripheral T cells that underwent clonal expansion was not determined.

Patients with a history of autoimmune disease or receiving systemic immunosuppression were excluded from the trial. In every dose cohort, peripheral blood was drawn for TCR sequencing at baseline, cycle 4 day 1, and cycle 7 day 1. The samples were drawn from a first-in-human, open-label, multicenter phase I dose-escalation trial of ivuxolimab. Adults with locally advanced or metastatic melanoma, renal cell carcinoma, hepatocellular carcinoma or head and neck squamous cell carcinoma were enrolled in the trial. Before TCR sequencing, CD4+ T cells and CD8+ T cells from peripheral blood were sorted into separate populations. Note on this clone: Its binding antigen is unknown. No base quality values were provided; no much bigger clone lies one nucleotide off.

Genomic DNA was extracted from sorted cells for sequencing of the TCRbeta CDR3 region. The immunoSEQ Assay was used for sequencing of TCRbeta CDR3 regions. The clones in this table, taken by TCRdb from immuneACCESS, are in-frame only. Not every clone is retained; where verified, under half of the shortfall comes from an unresolved V gene, and the cause of the rest is unknown. A total of about 32,000 clones appear in this sample, about 92% of them only once. Roughly 28% of the sample is taken by the ten largest. Relative to germline, V is missing 6 bases and J is missing 3 bases, with 5 bases of the junction outside any gene match. For CDR1 and CDR2, the germline V gene lists MDHEN and SYDVKM. There are 13 amino acids in the CDR3, from cysteine to phenylalanine inclusive. This entry keeps only the CDR3 DNA: 39 bases, framed from base 1.

This sequence uses TRBV28 and TRBJ2-7, with 7 bases aligning to TRBD1. This clonotype was obtained from an adult with an advanced solid tumor such as melanoma, head and neck, liver or kidney cancer. Sequences were derived from CD4+ or CD8+ T cells sorted from blood, sampled in a trial of the OX40 agonist ivuxolimab. The nucleotides are TGTGCCAGCAGCCTGGGGACAGACTACGAGCAGTACTTC. Its protein reads: CASSLGTDYEQYF.